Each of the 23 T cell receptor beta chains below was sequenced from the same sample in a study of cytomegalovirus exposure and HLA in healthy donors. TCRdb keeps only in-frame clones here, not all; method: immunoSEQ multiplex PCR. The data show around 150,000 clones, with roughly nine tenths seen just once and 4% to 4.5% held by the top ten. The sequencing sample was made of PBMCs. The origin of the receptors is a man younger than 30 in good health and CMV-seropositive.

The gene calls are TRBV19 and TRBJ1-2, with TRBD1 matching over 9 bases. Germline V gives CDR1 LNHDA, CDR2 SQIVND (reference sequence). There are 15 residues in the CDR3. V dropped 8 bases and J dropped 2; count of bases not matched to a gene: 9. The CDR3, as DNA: TGTGCCAGTGAGACTTGGGGACAGGGCAACTATGGCTACACCTTC. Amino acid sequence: CASETWGQGNYGYTF.

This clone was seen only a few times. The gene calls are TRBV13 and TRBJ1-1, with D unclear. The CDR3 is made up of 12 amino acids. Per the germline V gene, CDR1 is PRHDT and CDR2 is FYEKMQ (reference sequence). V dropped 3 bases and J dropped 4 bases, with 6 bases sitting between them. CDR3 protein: CASSLGATEAFF. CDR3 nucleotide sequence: TGTGCCAGCAGCTTGGGCGCCACTGAAGCTTTCTTT.

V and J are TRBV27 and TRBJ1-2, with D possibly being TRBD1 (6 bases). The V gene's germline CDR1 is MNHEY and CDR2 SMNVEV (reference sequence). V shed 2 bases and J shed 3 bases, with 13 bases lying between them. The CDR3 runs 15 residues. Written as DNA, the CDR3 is TGTGCCAGCAGTTTAAGCCCACAGGGAGACTATGGCTACACCTTC. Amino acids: CASSLSPQGDYGYTF.

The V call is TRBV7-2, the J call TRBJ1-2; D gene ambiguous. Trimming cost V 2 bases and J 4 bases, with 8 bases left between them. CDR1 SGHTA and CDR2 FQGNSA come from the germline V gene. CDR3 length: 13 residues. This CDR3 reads CASSLLGSYGYTF. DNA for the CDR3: TGTGCCAGCAGCTTACTTGGCTCCTATGGCTACACCTTC.

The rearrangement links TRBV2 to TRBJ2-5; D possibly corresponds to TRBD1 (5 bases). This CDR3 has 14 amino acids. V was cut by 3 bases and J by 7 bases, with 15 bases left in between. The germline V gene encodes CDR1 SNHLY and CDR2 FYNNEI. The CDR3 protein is CASSEQGPRGTQYF. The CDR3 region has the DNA TGTGCCAGCAGTGAGCAGGGCCCGCGAGGGACCCAGTACTTC.

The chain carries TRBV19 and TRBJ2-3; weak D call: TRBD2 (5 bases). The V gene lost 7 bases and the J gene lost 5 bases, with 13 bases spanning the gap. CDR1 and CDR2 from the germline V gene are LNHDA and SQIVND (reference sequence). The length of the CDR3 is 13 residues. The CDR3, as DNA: TGTGCCAGTATCGAAAATGGACTAGATACGCAGTATTTT. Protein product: CASIENGLDTQYF.

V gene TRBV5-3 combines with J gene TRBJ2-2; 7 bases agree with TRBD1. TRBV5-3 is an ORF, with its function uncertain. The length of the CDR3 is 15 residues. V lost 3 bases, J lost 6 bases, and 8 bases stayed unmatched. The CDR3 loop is CARSYTGQIPGELFF. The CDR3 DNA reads TGTGCCAGAAGCTATACGGGACAGATTCCCGGGGAGCTGTTTTTT.

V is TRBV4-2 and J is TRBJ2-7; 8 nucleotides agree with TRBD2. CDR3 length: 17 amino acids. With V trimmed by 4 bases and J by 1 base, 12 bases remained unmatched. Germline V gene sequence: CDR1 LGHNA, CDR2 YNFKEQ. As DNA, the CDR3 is TGTGCCAGCAGCCTCGAAGATGGCGGGAGGTATTCCTACGAGCAGTACTTC. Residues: CASSLEDGGRYSYEQYF.

CDR3 amino acids: CASSLGQGTYNEQFF. The CDR3 nucleotides read TGCGCCAGCAGCTTGGGACAGGGAACCTACAATGAGCAGTTCTTC. The rearrangement uses TRBV5-1 and TRBJ2-1, with 7 bases fitting TRBD1. Germline V gene data show CDR1 as SGHRS and CDR2 as YFSETQ. J gave up 2 bases and V 0 bases, and 2 bases lay outside the gene matches. CDR3 size: 15 residues.

CDR3: CASSFGDGIWNEQFF. In DNA, the CDR3 is TGTGCCAGCAGCTTCGGTGACGGGATATGGAATGAGCAGTTCTTC. V usage is TRBV7-9 and J usage is TRBJ2-1; D possibly corresponds to TRBD2 (5 bases). The CDR3 has 15 residues. Germline V gives CDR1 SEHNR, CDR2 FQNEAQ (reference sequence). V was trimmed by 3 bases and J by 7 bases, leaving 16 bases between them.

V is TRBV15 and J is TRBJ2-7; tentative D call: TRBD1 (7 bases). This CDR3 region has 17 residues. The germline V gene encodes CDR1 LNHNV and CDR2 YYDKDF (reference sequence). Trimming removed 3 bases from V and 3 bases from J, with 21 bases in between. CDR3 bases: TGTGCCACCAGCAGTAGACAGGGCCTCGGAGGGTACTACGAGCAGTACTTC. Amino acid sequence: CATSSRQGLGGYYEQYF.

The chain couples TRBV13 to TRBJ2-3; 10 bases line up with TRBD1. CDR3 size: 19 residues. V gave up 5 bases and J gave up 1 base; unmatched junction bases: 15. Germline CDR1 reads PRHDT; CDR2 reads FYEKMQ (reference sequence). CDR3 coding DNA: TGTGCCAGCAGCCGGGCCGGGACAGGGGACCTCTTTGGCACAGATACGCAGTATTTT. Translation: CASSRAGTGDLFGTDTQYF.

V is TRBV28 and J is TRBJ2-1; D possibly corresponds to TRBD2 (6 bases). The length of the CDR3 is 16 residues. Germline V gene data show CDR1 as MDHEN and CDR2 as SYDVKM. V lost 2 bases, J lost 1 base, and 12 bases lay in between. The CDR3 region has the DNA TGTGCCAGCAGTTTACCCCAGCGGGCATCCTACAATGAGCAGTTCTTC. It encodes CASSLPQRASYNEQFF.

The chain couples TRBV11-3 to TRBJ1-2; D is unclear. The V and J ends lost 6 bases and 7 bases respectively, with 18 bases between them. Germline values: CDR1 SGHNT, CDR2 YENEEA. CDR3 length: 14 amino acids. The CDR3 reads CASSFDSDYAGYTF. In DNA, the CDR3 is TGTGCCAGCAGTTTCGACTCGGACTATGCTGGCTACACCTTC. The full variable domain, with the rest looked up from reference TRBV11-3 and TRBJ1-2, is EAGVVQSPRYKIIEKKQPVAFWCNPISGHNTLYWYLQNLGQGPELLIRYENEEAVDDSQLPKDRFSAERLKGVDSTLKIQPAELGDSAVYLCASSFDSDYAGYTFGSGTRLTVV.

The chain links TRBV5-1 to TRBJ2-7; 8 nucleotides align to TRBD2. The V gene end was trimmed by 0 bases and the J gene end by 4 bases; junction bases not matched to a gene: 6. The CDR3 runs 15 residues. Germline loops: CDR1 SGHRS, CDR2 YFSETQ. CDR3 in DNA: TGCGCCAGCAGCTTGGCCCCGGGAGGGGGATACGAGCAGTACTTC. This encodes CASSLAPGGGYEQYF. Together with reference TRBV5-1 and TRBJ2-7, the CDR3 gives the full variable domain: KAGVTQTPRYLIKTRGQQVTLSCSPISGHRSVSWYQQTPGQGLQFLFEYFSETQRNKGNFPGRFSGRQFSNSRSEMNVSTLELGDSALYLCASSLAPGGGYEQYFGPGTRLTVT.

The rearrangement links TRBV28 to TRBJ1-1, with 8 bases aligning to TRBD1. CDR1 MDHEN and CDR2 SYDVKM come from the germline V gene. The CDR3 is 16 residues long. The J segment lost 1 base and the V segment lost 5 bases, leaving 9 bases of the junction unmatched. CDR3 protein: CASSPQGELRNTEAFF. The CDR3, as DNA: TGTGCCAGCAGTCCACAGGGGGAGTTGAGGAACACTGAAGCTTTCTTT.

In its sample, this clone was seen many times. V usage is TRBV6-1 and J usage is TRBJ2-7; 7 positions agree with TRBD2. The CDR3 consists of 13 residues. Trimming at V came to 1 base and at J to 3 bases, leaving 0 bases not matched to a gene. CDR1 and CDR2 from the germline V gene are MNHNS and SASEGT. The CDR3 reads CASSEGDYYEQYF. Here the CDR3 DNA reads TGTGCCAGCAGTGAAGGGGACTACTACGAGCAGTACTTC.

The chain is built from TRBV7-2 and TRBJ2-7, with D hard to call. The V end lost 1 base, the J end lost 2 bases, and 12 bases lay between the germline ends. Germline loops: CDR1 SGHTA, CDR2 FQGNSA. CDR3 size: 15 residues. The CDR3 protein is CASSLEWPRPYEQYF. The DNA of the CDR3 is TGTGCCAGCAGCTTAGAGTGGCCTAGACCCTACGAGCAGTACTTC.

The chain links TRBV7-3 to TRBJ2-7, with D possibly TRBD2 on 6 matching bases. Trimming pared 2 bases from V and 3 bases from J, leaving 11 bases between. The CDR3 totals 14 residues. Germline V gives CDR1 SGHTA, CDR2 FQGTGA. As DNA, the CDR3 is TGTGCCAGCAGCTTATCCCCGACTAGCTACGAGCAGTACTTC. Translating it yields CASSLSPTSYEQYF.

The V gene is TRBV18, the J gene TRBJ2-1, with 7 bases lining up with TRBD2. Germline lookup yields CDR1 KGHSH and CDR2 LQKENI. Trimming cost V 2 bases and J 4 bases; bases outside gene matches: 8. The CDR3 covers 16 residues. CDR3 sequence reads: CASSPASLAVYNEQFF. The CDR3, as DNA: TGTGCCAGCTCACCAGCCTCCCTAGCGGTATACAATGAGCAGTTCTTC.

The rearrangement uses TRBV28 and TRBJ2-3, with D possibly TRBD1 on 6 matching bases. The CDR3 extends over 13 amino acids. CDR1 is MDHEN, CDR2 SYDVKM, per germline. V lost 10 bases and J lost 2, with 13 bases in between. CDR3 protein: CAITGTVTDTQYF. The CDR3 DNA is TGTGCCATTACAGGGACGGTCACAGATACGCAGTATTTT.

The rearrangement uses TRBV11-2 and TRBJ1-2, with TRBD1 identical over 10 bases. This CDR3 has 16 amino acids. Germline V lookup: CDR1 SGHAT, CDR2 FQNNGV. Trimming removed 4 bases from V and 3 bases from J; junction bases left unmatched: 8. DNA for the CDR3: TGTGCCAGCAGCTCACGACAGGGGGCGAAGGACTATGGCTACACCTTC. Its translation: CASSSRQGAKDYGYTF.

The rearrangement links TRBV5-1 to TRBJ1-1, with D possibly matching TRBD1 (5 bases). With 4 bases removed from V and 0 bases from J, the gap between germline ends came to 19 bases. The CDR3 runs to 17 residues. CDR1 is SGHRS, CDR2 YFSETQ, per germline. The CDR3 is CASSPRQTPSLNTEAFF. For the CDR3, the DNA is TGCGCCAGCAGCCCCAGACAGACCCCCTCCCTGAACACTGAAGCTTTCTTT.